This T cell receptor beta chain was captured by sequencing in a study of T-cell reconstitution after alpha-beta-depleted transplantation in children. J gave up 6 bases and V 3 bases, and 7 bases lay outside the gene matches. This CDR3 is built from 15 residues. This clonotype was detected a few times. Construction of the TCRbeta library involved unique molecular identifiers. TCRdb redid the calling of the PCR reads with MiXCR, one entry per CDR3 protein. The profile covers about 540,000 distinct CDR3 sequences, with approximately 20% appearing a single time and roughly 3.3% taken by the ten largest. The specimen was PBMCs from the stem cell graft donor, collected from the stem cell graft. The chain combines TRBV12-3 or TRBV12-4 with TRBJ2-1, with 8 bases aligning to TRBD2. The source is a human donor who donated a stem cell graft to a child with acute lymphoblastic leukemia. The CDR3 coding sequence is TGTGCCAGCAGTTTCGGGCGGGGGGTGGGCAATGAGCAGTTCTTC. Translation: CASSFGRGVGNEQFF.